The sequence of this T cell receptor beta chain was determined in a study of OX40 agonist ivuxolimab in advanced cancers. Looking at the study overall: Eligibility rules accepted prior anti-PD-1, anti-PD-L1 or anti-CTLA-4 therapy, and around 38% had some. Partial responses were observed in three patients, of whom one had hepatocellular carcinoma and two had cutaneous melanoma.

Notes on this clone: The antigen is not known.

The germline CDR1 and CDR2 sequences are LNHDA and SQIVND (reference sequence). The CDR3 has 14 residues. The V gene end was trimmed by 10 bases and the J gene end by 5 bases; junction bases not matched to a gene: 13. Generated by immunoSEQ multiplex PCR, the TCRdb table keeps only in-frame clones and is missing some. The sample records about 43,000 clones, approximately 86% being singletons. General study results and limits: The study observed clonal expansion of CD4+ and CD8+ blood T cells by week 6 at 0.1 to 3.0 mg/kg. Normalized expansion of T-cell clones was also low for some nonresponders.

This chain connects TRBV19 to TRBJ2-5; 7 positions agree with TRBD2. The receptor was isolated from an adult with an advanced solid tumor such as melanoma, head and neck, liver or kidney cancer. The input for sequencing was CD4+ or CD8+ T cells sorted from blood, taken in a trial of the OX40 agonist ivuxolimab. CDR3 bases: TGTGCCACCATGGGTCTAGCGGATTGGGAGACCCAGTACTTC. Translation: CATMGLADWETQYF. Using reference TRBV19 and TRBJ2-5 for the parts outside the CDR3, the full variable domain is DGGITQSPKYLFRKEGQNVTLSCEQNLNHDAMYWYRQDPGQGLRLIYYSQIVNDFQKGDIAEGYSVSREKKESFPLTVTSAQKNPTAFYLCATMGLADWETQYFGPGTRLLVL.